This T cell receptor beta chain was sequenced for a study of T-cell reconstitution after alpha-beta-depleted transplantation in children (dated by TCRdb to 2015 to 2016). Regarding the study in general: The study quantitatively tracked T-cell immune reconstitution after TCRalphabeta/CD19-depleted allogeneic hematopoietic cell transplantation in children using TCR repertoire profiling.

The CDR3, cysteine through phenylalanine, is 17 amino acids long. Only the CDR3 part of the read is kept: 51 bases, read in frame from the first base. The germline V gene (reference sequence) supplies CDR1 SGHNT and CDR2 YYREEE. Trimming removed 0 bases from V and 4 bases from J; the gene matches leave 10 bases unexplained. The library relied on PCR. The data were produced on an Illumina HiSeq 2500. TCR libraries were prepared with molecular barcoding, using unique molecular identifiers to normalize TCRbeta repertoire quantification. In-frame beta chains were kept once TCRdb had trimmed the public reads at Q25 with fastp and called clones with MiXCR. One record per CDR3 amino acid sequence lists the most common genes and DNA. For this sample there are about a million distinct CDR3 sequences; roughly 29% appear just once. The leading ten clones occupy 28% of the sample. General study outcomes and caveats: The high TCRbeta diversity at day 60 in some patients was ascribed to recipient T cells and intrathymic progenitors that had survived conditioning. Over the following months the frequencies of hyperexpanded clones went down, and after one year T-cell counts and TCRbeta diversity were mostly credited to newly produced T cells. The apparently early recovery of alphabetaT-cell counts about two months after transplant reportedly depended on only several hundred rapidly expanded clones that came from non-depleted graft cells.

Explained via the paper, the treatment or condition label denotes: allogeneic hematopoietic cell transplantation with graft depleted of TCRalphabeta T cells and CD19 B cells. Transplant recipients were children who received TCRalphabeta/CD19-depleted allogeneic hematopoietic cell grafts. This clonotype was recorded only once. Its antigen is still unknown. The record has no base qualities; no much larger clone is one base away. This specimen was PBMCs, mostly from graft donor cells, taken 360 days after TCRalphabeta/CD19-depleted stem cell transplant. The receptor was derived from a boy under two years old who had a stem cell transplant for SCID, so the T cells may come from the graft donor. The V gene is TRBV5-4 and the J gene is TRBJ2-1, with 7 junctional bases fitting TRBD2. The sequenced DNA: TGTGCCAGCAGCTTGGGGGTCACGGGGGGTTGGTACAATGAGCAGTTCTTC. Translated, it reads CASSLGVTGGWYNEQFF.